Listed here are 28 T cell receptor beta chains from one sample, sequenced in a study of cytomegalovirus exposure and HLA in healthy donors. PCR involved 60 Vbeta and 13 Jbeta primers. Data came from immunoSEQ multiplex PCR; TCRdb stores just in-frame clones and leaves some out. The sample lists more than 100,000 clones, 75% to 90% occurring once. Specimen: PBMCs. The receptors here all came from a woman aged 45-60 years in good health and CMV-seropositive.

The gene calls are TRBV7-9 and TRBJ1-4; 8 positions agree with TRBD1. V lost 6 bases to trimming and J lost 3 bases; unmatched junction nucleotides: 15. This CDR3 is built from 18 residues. CDR1 is SEHNR, CDR2 FQNEAQ, per germline (reference sequence). The CDR3 spells CASSGTGRGLAANEKLFF. In nucleotides, the CDR3 is TGTGCCAGCAGTGGGACGGGCAGGGGGCTTGCAGCTAATGAAAAACTGTTTTTT.

This clone showed up just a few times. The chain has TRBV2 and TRBJ2-7; weak D call: TRBD2 (5 bases). There are 14 residues in the CDR3. Germline lookup yields CDR1 SNHLY and CDR2 FYNNEI. Trimming pared 3 bases from V and 7 bases from J, leaving 16 bases between. CDR3 region: CASSDAGLVREQYF. CDR3 sequence (DNA): TGTGCCAGCAGTGATGCGGGCCTCGTACGGGAGCAGTACTTC.

This sequence joins TRBV18 and TRBJ2-1; TRBD2 matches at 13 bases. CDR1 is KGHSH, CDR2 LQKENI, per germline. The CDR3 totals 16 residues. J lost 9 bases, V lost 3 bases, and 8 bases had no gene match. CDR3 sequence: CASSPPTSGRGGEQFF. Written as DNA, the CDR3 is TGTGCCAGCTCACCTCCCACTAGCGGGAGGGGTGGTGAGCAGTTCTTC.

V usage is TRBV5-4 and J usage is TRBJ2-1; TRBD2 matches at 9 bases. This CDR3 is built from 16 residues. The germline CDR1 and CDR2 sequences are SGHNT and YYREEE (reference sequence). The V and J ends lost 3 bases and 2 bases, in that order; junction bases with no gene match: 6. CDR3 DNA sequence: TGTGCCAGCAGCTCTTTTAGCGGGAGCCCCTACAATGAGCAGTTCTTC. The encoded protein is CASSSFSGSPYNEQFF.

This clone was detected only once. This chain uses TRBV4-3 with TRBJ1-1; a weak D match, TRBD1 (5 bases). The CDR3 runs to 15 residues. The ends were cut back, 2 bases at V and 4 bases at J, with 14 bases in the middle. Germline CDR1 LGHNA, CDR2 YSLEER. The CDR3 protein is CASSQIGRGVTEAFF. CDR3 coding DNA: TGCGCCAGCAGCCAAATCGGCCGGGGGGTCACTGAAGCTTTCTTT.

CDR3 DNA: TGCGCCAGCAGCTTGGGTGCGGGGGGGTCAGGAGACACTGAAGCTTTCTTT. Residues: CASSLGAGGSGDTEAFF. V is TRBV5-1 and J is TRBJ1-1; a possible D gene is TRBD1 (5 bases). Germline CDR1 reads SGHRS; CDR2 reads YFSETQ. V was trimmed by 0 bases and J by 3 bases, leaving 18 bases between them. The CDR3 has 17 residues.

This clone occurred a few times. The chain carries TRBV6-5 and TRBJ2-7; D is undetermined. V was clipped by 2 bases and J by 6 bases, with 11 bases between them. Per the germline V gene, CDR1 is MNHEY and CDR2 is SVGAGI. The CDR3 is 13 residues long. The CDR3 coding sequence is TGTGCCAGCAGTTACGTGGGCGCCTCCGAGCAGTACTTC. Its translation: CASSYVGASEQYF.

The chain uses TRBV30 and TRBJ2-1, with D uncertain. The CDR3 has 13 residues. Germline-derived CDR1 and CDR2 are GTSNPN and SVGIG (reference sequence). Trimming cost V 0 bases and J 5 bases, with 8 bases left between them. In DNA form, the CDR3 reads TGTGCCTGGAGTGTCGGTCGGGACAATGAGCAGTTCTTC. Protein sequence: CAWSVGRDNEQFF.

This clone was observed a few times. The chain links TRBV9 to TRBJ2-3; D may be TRBD1 (5 bases). The V gene lost 0 bases and the J gene lost 0 bases, with 8 bases spanning the gap. Germline V gives CDR1 SGDLS, CDR2 YYNGEE. This CDR3 is 15 amino acids long. CDR3 loop: CASSVGQLSTDTQYF. The CDR3 nucleotides read TGTGCCAGCAGCGTAGGACAGCTTAGCACAGATACGCAGTATTTT.

V usage is TRBV19 and J usage is TRBJ2-2, with a weak D call TRBD2 (6 bases). The length of the CDR3 is 14 residues. CDR1 is LNHDA and CDR2 is SQIVND in the germline V gene (reference sequence). V lost 0 bases, J lost 6 bases, and 8 bases lay in between. CDR3 DNA: TGTGCCAGTAGTATAGATGGAGGGTCCGGGGAGCTGTTTTTT. Translation: CASSIDGGSGELFF. The full variable domain, in which reference TRBV19 and TRBJ2-2 provide the parts outside the CDR3, is DGGITQSPKYLFRKEGQNVTLSCEQNLNHDAMYWYRQDPGQGLRLIYYSQIVNDFQKGDIAEGYSVSREKKESFPLTVTSAQKNPTAFYLCASSIDGGSGELFFGEGSRLTVL.

V usage is TRBV19 and J usage is TRBJ2-1; 7 bases are shared with TRBD2. Looked up from germline, CDR1 is LNHDA and CDR2 is SQIVND (reference sequence). The CDR3 runs to 14 residues. J lost 4 bases, V lost 5 bases, and 5 bases had no gene match. Here the CDR3 reads CASSRGLLYNEQFF. CDR3 DNA: TGTGCCAGTAGTCGGGGACTACTATACAATGAGCAGTTCTTC.

The chain combines TRBV6-6 with TRBJ2-3; 7 bases match TRBD1. This CDR3 is 14 amino acids long. V lost 0 bases and J lost 6; bases outside the gene matches: 3. Germline V gives CDR1 MNHNY, CDR2 SVGAGI (reference sequence). The CDR3 DNA follows: TGTGCCAGCAGTTACTCGTCGGACAGGGATACGCAGTATTTT. It specifies CASSYSSDRDTQYF.

J is TRBJ2-2 and V is TRBV19; TRBD1 might be the D (6 bases). This CDR3 comprises 15 residues. CDR1 is LNHDA, CDR2 SQIVND, per germline (reference sequence). Trimming shortened V by 3 bases and J by 1 base, and 9 bases separated the two germline ends. The CDR3 region is CASSIDRRNTGELFF. The CDR3 DNA is TGTGCCAGTAGTATCGACAGGAGGAACACCGGGGAGCTGTTTTTT.

At least ten counts were recorded for this clone. This same CDR3 is encoded by further DNA sequences in the sample. J is TRBJ1-1 and V is TRBV19; D is unresolved. V was pared by 3 bases and J by 2 bases, with 7 bases between. Germline CDR1 reads LNHDA; CDR2 reads SQIVND (reference sequence). The CDR3 runs to 13 residues. The CDR3 DNA is TGTGCCAGTAGTATTAGTTTAAACACTGAAGCTTTCTTT. This sequence encodes CASSISLNTEAFF.

This sequence joins TRBV6-1 and TRBJ1-2; 9 nucleotides align to TRBD1. Germline V CDR1 and CDR2: MNHNS, SASEGT. CDR3 length: 15 amino acids. J was trimmed by 8 bases and V by 5 bases; bases with no gene match: 12. The CDR3 coding sequence is TGTGCCAGCAGTATAATTAGGACAGGGGTGGGCGGCTACACCTTC. It translates to CASSIIRTGVGGYTF.

This clone was counted only a few times. The chain carries TRBV23-1 and TRBJ2-6, with a weak D call TRBD2 (6 bases). TRBV23-1 belongs to the ORF category, with a function that is uncertain. The CDR3 contains 22 residues. The V gene lost 5 bases and the J gene lost 4 bases, with 33 bases spanning the gap. CDR3 coding DNA: TGCGCCAGCAGTTTCCGAGGTTGCGGGACCCGCAAAAACGTAAGGGGGGCCAACGTCCTGACTTTC. Encoded protein: CASSFRGCGTRKNVRGANVLTF.

This chain joins TRBV28 and TRBJ2-7; 8 positions agree with TRBD2. V lost 4 bases, J lost 2 bases, and 10 bases stayed unmatched. Per the germline V gene, CDR1 is MDHEN and CDR2 is SYDVKM. CDR3 length: 16 residues. The CDR3 loop is CASSSPGSGGAYEQYF. CDR3 sequence (DNA): TGTGCCAGCAGTTCCCCGGGGAGCGGGGGAGCCTACGAGCAGTACTTC.

With regard to this clone: This same CDR3 is encoded by further DNA sequences in the sample. The chain links TRBV11-2 to TRBJ2-7; 7 positions agree with TRBD1. The CDR3 length is 14 residues. CDR1 is SGHAT, CDR2 FQNNGV, per germline. V shed 1 base and J 2 bases; nucleotides not matched to a gene: 2. CDR3 residues: CASSLGGTAYEQYF. In nucleotides, the CDR3 is TGTGCCAGCAGCTTAGGAGGGACAGCCTACGAGCAGTACTTC.

CDR3 sequence (DNA): TGTGCCAGCAGACCAGCTGGCGGGGGGGCTACCGGGGAGCTGTTTTTT. It encodes CASRPAGGGATGELFF. The rearrangement uses TRBV7-2 and TRBJ2-2, with 9 bases aligning to TRBD2. The CDR3 extends over 16 amino acids. Per germline, CDR1 SGHTA and CDR2 FQGNSA. V lost 6 bases and J lost 5; bases outside the gene matches: 10.

The DNA of the CDR3 is TGTGCCATCAGTGAGTCGATAGCGGGAGGGGCTACCGGGGAGCTGTTTTTT. The encoded protein is CAISESIAGGATGELFF. The chain links TRBV10-3 to TRBJ2-2, with TRBD2 matching over 11 bases. After removal of 0 bases from V and 5 bases from J, the junction contained 5 bases not matched to a gene. Germline CDR1 and CDR2: ENHRY and SYGVKD. The CDR3 totals 17 residues.

J is TRBJ2-7 and V is TRBV6-5, with D possibly being TRBD2 (5 bases). CDR1 and CDR2 from the germline V gene are MNHEY and SVGAGI. The CDR3 has 13 residues. The ends were cut back, 5 bases at V and 3 bases at J, with 11 bases in the middle. The DNA for the CDR3 is TGTGCCAGCAGTAACGGACTTGACTACGAGCAGTACTTC. Protein: CASSNGLDYEQYF.

The chain joins TRBV9 to TRBJ2-5; tentative D call: TRBD2 (6 bases). The CDR3 is 13 amino acids. The V gene's germline CDR1 is SGDLS and CDR2 YYNGEE. Trimming removed 4 bases at V and 2 bases at J, with 9 bases between. This chain's CDR3 is CASSSGLQETQYF. In DNA form, the CDR3 reads TGTGCCAGCAGCTCCGGACTACAAGAGACCCAGTACTTC. The full variable domain, its missing parts supplied by reference TRBV9 and TRBJ2-5, is DSGVTQTPKHLITATGQRVTLRCSPRSGDLSVYWYQQSLDQGLQFLIQYYNGEERAKGNILERFSAQQFPDLHSELNLSSLELGDSALYFCASSSGLQETQYFGPGTRLLVL.

The chain employs TRBV7-9 and TRBJ1-2, with no clear D. The CDR3 totals 15 residues. V lost 6 bases and J lost 1, with 15 bases in between. The V gene's germline CDR1 is SEHNR and CDR2 FQNEAQ (reference sequence). The CDR3: CASRPSQKDNYGYTF. Written as DNA, the CDR3 is TGTGCCAGCAGGCCGTCACAGAAAGATAACTATGGCTACACCTTC.

This sequence joins TRBV4-2 and TRBJ2-3, with a possible D match to TRBD1 (6 bases). Trimming shortened V by 2 bases and J by 4 bases, and 19 bases separated the two germline ends. CDR1 and CDR2 (germline): LGHNA, YNFKEQ. The CDR3 covers 17 residues. This CDR3 is CASSQKQEEKGADTQYF. The CDR3 DNA follows: TGTGCCAGCAGCCAAAAGCAGGAAGAAAAGGGGGCAGATACGCAGTATTTT.

V gene TRBV10-3 combines with J gene TRBJ2-7; 9 bases agree with TRBD1. The germline gives CDR1 ENHRY, CDR2 SYGVKD. Trimming removed 3 bases from V and 2 bases from J; junction bases left unmatched: 17. CDR3 length equals 19 residues. The CDR3 nucleotides are TGTGCCATCAGTGACTCTTCTCCAGGACAGGGGTCCGGGGCCTACGAGCAGTACTTC. It encodes CAISDSSPGQGSGAYEQYF.

The V call is TRBV7-6, the J call TRBJ2-3; no clear D gene. Deletions cut 2 bases from V and 0 bases from J, with 3 bases between. From germline, CDR1 is SGHVS and CDR2 FNYEAQ. The CDR3 extends over 13 amino acids. The CDR3 sequence is CASSLLSTDTQYF. CDR3 sequence (DNA): TGTGCCAGCAGCTTACTTAGCACAGATACGCAGTATTTT.

This clone occurred a few times. CDR3 sequence: CASSLSPGGYGYTF. CDR3 in DNA: TGTGCCAGCAGCTTATCTCCGGGGGGCTATGGCTACACCTTC. The gene calls are TRBV7-2 and TRBJ1-2; TRBD1 is a possible D gene (5 bases). Germline CDR1 and CDR2: SGHTA and FQGNSA. There are 14 residues in the CDR3. Trimming cost V 2 bases and J 4 bases, with 11 bases left between them.

The chain joins TRBV6-4 to TRBJ2-3; maybe TRBD1 (5 bases). From germline, CDR1 is MRHNA and CDR2 SNTAGT. The CDR3 has 15 amino acids. V shed 0 bases and J shed 4 bases, with 11 bases lying between them. The CDR3 coding sequence is TGTGCCAGCAGTGACTCCTTCCAGGGATCAGATACGCAGTATTTT. Its protein product is CASSDSFQGSDTQYF.